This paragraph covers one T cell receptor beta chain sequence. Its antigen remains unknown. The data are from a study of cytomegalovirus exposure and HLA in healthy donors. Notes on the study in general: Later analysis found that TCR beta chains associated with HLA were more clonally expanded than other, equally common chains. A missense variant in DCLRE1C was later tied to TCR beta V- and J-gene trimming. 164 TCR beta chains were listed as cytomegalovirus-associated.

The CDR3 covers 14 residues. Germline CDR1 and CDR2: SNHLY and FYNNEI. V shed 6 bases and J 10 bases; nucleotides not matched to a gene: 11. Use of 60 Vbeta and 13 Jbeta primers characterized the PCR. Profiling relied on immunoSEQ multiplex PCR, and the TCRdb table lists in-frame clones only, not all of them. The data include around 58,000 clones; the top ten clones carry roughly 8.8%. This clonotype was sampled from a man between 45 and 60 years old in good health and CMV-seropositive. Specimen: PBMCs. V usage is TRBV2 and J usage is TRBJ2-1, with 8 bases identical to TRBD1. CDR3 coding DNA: TGTGCCAGCAGCCTTGGACAGGGCGTAGGCGAGCAGTTCTTC. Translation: CASSLGQGVGEQFF. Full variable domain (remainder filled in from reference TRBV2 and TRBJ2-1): EPEVTQTPSHQVTQMGQEVILRCVPISNHLYFYWYRQILGQKVEFLVSFYNNEISEKSEIFDDQFSVERPDGSNFTLKIRSTKLEDSAMYFCASSLGQGVGEQFFGPGTRLTVL.